A single sample gave rise to the 3 T cell receptor beta chains below, sequenced in a study of cytomegalovirus exposure and HLA in healthy donors. PCR primers comprised 60 Vbeta and 13 Jbeta primers. Produced via immunoSEQ multiplex PCR; TCRdb's table is partial and in-frame only. There are around 97,000 clones in the sample; 79% occur only once, and approximately 4% lies in the top ten. The specimen was PBMCs. These receptors were obtained from a man between 45 and 60 years old in good health and CMV-seropositive.

The chain combines TRBV5-8 with TRBJ1-1; TRBD1 might be the D (5 bases). Germline CDR1 and CDR2: SGHTS and YDEGEE. This CDR3 comprises 13 residues. V was cut by 7 bases and J by 3 bases, with 13 bases left in between. CDR3 amino acids: CASLWIGDTEAFF. The DNA of the CDR3 is TGTGCCAGCCTCTGGATAGGGGACACTGAAGCTTTCTTT.

The J gene is TRBJ1-2, the V gene TRBV18; TRBD1 matches at 10 bases. After removal of 5 bases from V and 6 bases from J, the junction contained 3 bases not matched to a gene. The CDR3 spans 13 residues. Germline V gene lookup returns CDR1 KGHSH and CDR2 LQKENI. In nucleotides, the CDR3 is TGTGCCAGCTCAGCCGGGACAGGGGATGGCTACACCTTC. Its translation is CASSAGTGDGYTF.

The rearrangement links TRBV9 to TRBJ2-1; 8 nucleotides align to TRBD1. V lost 4 bases and J lost 6; bases outside the gene matches: 9. Germline CDR1 and CDR2: SGDLS and YYNGEE. This CDR3 has 15 residues. CDR3 loop: CASSPDRGAANEQFF. Written as DNA, the CDR3 is TGTGCCAGCAGCCCAGACAGGGGTGCGGCCAATGAGCAGTTCTTC.